In this sample, the clone carrying this TCR beta chain turned up many times. The antigen remains undetermined. The CDR3 length is 15 residues. V was pared by 5 bases and J by 4 bases, with 8 bases of the junction left unmatched. The source of the sample is a study of T cells in Graves' hyperthyroidism and ophthalmopathy. Regarding the study as a whole: From stable hyperthyroidism, ophthalmopathy was set apart by a 13 V-J model.

Amplified regions were TCR beta CDR3 sequences from RNA transcripts. First-round RT-PCR targeting the TCR CDR3 was performed with the HTBI primer set. Each CDR3 protein is one row after TCRdb ran MiXCR on the multiplex PCR reads. The sample has about 250,000 distinct CDR3 sequences; 13% to 15% are singletons. Sequences were obtained from blood. The chain employs TRBV12-3 or TRBV12-4 and TRBJ1-5, with 7 bases aligning to TRBD1. The TCR was taken from a woman between 45 and 65 years old with Graves' hyperthyroidism that later progressed to Graves' ophthalmopathy. In nucleotides, the CDR3 is TGTGCCAGCAGTAGTCGACAGGGCGTGAATCAGCCCCAGCATTTT. Residues: CASSSRQGVNQPQHF.